This T cell receptor (beta chain) stems from a study of CD8 T cells in Susac syndrome (dated by TCRdb to the late 2010s). About the study as a whole: Whether CD8+ T cell activation and differentiation in Susac syndrome was antigen driven was tested using repertoire sequencing. The clonality of the CD8+ T cell repertoire was compared across about 12 healthy donors, 14 Susac syndrome patients and roughly 15 multiple sclerosis patients.

General study outcomes and caveats: The study acknowledged that relatively few individuals were included in the TCR sequencing and HLA analysis.

Peripheral blood CD8+ and CD4+ T cells from healthy donors, Susac syndrome patients and multiple sclerosis patients were profiled using high-throughput TCR beta sequencing. Treatment-naive patients with stable or active relapsing-remitting disease fulfilling revised McDonald criteria were used as multiple sclerosis controls. Bulk CD8+ and CD4+ T cells were purified by magnetic negative isolation, while CD8+ TEMRA cells were enriched using FACS. Blood was collected in EDTA tubes and processed within 24 hours, with PBMCs isolated through density gradient centrifugation. PBMCs intended for TCR sequencing were frozen in liquid nitrogen and were later thawed in a 37 degrees C water bath. A purity of at least 90% was achieved for sorted or isolated CD4+, CD8+ and CD8+ TEMRA cells. Comments on this clonotype: Its recognized antigen is unknown. Qualities for individual bases were not recorded, and no much larger clone is one base off.

According to the germline V gene (reference sequence), CDR1 reads LNHNV and CDR2 reads YYDKDF. The CDR3 starts with the cysteine, ends with the phenylalanine, and has 16 residues. Only the CDR3 portion is preserved as DNA: 48 bases, with reading frame beginning at the first base. V lost 6 bases and J lost 1 base; the stretch between them is 16 bases long. RNA was extracted using the RNeasy kit, and roughly 0.45 to 1 microgram was reverse transcribed with random hexamers. The immunoSEQ multiplex PCR assay, covering 54 Vbeta and 13 Jbeta segments, was used to amplify TCR beta CDR3 regions. PCR amplification bias was corrected using a synthetic template baseline for primer optimization and computational correction. Under the source paper's analysis protocol: Reads were annotated to V, D and J genes according to IMGT and were analyzed with immunoSEQ Analyzer, with only productive sequences retained. Clonality was calculated as one minus the Shannon entropy normalized by log2 of the number of productive unique sequences. For each patient and control, public and private clones were evaluated within the 100 most prevalent clones. Clones were defined as Susac-specific if absent from the healthy and MS cohorts, from approximately 1,100 published viral clones and from other ImmuneACCESS disease sequences. TCRdb took the public reads, trimmed them with fastp at Q25, ran MiXCR for clone calling and kept in-frame beta chains. Rows with a matching CDR3 protein are joined into one entry that keeps the most common DNA and genes. The V and J calls follow TCRdb's processing rather than the paper's. The sample profile shows under 150,000 distinct CDR3 sequences; roughly 80% of them were found once. The top ten hold about 0.51% of the sample.

The sequence derives from a human donor with multiple sclerosis. Specimen: CD8+ T cells from PBMCs. The chain is encoded by TRBV15 joined to TRBJ1-5; 5 matching bases give a weak D call of TRBD1. The DNA sequence follows: TGTGCCACCAGTCTGATCAGGGTTATGAGCAATCAGCCCCAGCATTTT. Its amino acids are CATSLIRVMSNQPQHF.